The T cell receptor (beta chain) described here comes from a study of long-term antiretroviral therapy in people with HIV. Background on the study: Earliest sampling preceded the 2015 immediate-ART recommendation by about a decade.

At survey level, the immunoSEQ assay was run in its v3.0 version. Sequencing was performed with immunoSEQ multiplex PCR; in TCRdb, only in-frame clones are kept and a portion is missing. The sample lists about 27,000 clones; approximately 93% were seen once. From germline, CDR1 is SNHLY and CDR2 FYNNEI. The V and J ends lost 6 bases and 0 bases, in that order; junction bases with no gene match: 4. This CDR3 has 14 residues. The origin of this receptor is a woman aged 40-49 years with HIV. The sample was unsorted PBMCs, taken 7.6 years after starting antiretroviral therapy. The genes are TRBV2 and TRBJ1-1, with 7 bases matching TRBD1. The CDR3 DNA follows: TGTGCCAGCAGGGGACAGACCATGAACACTGAAGCTTTCTTT. It specifies CASRGQTMNTEAFF.